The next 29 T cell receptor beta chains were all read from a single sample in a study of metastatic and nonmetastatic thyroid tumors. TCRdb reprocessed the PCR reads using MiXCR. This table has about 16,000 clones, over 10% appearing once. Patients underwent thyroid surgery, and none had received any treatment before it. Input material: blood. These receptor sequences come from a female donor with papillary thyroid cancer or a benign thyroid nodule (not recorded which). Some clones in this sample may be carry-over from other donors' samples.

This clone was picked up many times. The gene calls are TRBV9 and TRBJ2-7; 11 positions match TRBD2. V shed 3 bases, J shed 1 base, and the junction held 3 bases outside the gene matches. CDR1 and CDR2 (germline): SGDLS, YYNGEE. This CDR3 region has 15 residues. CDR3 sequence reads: CASSEGLADSYEQYF. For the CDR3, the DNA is TGTGCCAGCAGCGAGGGACTAGCGGATTCCTACGAGCAGTACTTC.

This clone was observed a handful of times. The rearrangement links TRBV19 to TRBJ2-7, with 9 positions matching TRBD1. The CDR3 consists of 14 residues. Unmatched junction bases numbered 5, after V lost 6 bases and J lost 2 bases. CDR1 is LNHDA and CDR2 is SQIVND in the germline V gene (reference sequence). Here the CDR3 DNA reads TGTGCCAGTAGCCACAGGGGGCCTCCCTACGAGCAGTACTTC. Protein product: CASSHRGPPYEQYF.

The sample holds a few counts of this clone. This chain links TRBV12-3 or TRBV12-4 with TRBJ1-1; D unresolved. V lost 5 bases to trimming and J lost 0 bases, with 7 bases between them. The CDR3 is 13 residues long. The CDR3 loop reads CASSTHMNTEAFF. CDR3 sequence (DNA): TGTGCCAGCAGTACTCATATGAACACTGAAGCTTTCTTT.

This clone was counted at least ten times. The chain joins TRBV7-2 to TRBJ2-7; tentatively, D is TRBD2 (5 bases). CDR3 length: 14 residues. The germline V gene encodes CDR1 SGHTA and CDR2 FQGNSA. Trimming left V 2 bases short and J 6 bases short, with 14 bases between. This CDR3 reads CASSLQRPPIEQYF. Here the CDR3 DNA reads TGTGCCAGCAGCTTACAGCGGCCCCCTATCGAGCAGTACTTC.

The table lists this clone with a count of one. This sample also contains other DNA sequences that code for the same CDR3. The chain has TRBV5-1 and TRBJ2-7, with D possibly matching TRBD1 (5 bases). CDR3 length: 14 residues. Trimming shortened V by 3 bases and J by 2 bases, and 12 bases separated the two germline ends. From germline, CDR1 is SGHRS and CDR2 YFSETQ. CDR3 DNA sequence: TGCGCCAGCAGCTCCCAGGGTGCCACCTACGAGCAGTACTTC. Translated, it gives CASSSQGATYEQYF.

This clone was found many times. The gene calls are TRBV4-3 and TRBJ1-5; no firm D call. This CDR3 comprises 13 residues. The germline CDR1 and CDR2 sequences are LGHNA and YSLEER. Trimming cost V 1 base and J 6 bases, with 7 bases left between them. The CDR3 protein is CASSQVDGQPQHF. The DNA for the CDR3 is TGCGCCAGCAGCCAAGTTGACGGTCAGCCCCAGCATTTT.

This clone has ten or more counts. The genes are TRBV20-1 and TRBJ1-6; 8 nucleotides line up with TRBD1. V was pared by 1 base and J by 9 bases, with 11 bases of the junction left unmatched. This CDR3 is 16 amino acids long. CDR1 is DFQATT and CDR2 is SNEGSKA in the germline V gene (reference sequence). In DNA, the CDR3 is TGCAGTGCTAGAGTTGGCCCCACAGGGGGGTTTTCACCCCTCCACTTT. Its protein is CSARVGPTGGFSPLHF.

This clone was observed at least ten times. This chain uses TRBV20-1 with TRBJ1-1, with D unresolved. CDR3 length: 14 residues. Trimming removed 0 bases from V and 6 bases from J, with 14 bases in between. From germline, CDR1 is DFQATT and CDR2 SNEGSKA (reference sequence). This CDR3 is CSARDYWAGPEAFF. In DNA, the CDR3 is TGCAGTGCTAGAGATTATTGGGCGGGCCCTGAAGCTTTCTTT.

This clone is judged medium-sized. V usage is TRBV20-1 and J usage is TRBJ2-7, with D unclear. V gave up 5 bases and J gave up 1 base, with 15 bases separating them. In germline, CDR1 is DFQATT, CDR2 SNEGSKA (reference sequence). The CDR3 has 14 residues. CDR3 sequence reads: CSADPDGSSYEQYF. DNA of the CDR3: TGCAGTGCTGACCCCGACGGTTCATCCTACGAGCAGTACTTC.

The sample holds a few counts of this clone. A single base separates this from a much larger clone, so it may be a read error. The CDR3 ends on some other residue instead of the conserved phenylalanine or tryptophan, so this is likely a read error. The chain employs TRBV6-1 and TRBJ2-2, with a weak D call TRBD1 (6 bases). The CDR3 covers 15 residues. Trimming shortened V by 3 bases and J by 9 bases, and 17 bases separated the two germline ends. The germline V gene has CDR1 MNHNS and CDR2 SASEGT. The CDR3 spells CASSEITGTPWELFS. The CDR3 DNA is TGTGCCAGCAGTGAGATCACAGGGACACCGTGGGAGCTGTTTTCT.

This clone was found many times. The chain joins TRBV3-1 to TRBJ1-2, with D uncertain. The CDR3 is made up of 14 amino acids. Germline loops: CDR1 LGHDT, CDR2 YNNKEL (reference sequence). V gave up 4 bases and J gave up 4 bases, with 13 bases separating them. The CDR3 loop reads CASSLGRGVYGYTF. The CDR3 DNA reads TGTGCCAGCAGCCTTGGACGGGGAGTCTATGGCTACACCTTC.

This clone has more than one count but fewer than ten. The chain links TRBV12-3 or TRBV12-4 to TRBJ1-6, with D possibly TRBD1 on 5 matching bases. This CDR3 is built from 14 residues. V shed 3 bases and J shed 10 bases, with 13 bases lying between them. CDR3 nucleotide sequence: TGTGCCAGCAGTTTTGGGGGAGGTGGCTCACCCCTCCACTTT. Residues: CASSFGGGGSPLHF.

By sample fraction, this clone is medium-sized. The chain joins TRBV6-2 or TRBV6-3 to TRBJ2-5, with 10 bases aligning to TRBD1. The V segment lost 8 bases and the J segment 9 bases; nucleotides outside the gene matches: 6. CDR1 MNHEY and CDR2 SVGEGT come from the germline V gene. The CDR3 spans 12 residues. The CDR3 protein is CASGTGAEAQYF. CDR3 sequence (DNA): TGTGCCAGCGGGACAGGGGCCGAAGCCCAGTACTTC.

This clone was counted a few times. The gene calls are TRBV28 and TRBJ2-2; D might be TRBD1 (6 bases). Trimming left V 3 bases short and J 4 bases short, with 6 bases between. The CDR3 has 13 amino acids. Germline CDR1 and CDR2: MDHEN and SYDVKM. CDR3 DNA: TGTGCCAGCAGTTTGGACAGCACCGGGGAGCTGTTTTTT. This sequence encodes CASSLDSTGELFF. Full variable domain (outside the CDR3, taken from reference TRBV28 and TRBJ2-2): DVKVTQSSRYLVKRTGEKVFLECVQDMDHENMFWYRQDPGLGLRLIYFSYDVKMKEKGDIPEGYSVSREKKERFSLILESASTNQTSMYLCASSLDSTGELFFGEGSRLTVL.

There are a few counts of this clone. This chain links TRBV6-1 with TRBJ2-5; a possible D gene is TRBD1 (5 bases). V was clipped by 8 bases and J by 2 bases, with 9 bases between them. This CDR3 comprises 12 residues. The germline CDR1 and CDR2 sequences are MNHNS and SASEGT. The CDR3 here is CASGAGQETQYF. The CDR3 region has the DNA TGTGCCAGCGGGGCTGGGCAAGAGACCCAGTACTTC.

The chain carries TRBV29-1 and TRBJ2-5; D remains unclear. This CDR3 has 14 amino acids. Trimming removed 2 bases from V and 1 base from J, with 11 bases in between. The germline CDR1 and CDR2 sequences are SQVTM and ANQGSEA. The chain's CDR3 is CSVEMRLFQETQYF. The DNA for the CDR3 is TGCAGCGTTGAAATGAGACTGTTCCAAGAGACCCAGTACTTC.

This CDR3 is CASSLGPRAATNEKLFF. The CDR3, as DNA: TGTGCCAGCAGCTTGGGTCCCAGGGCAGCAACTAATGAAAAACTGTTTTTT. The chain recombines TRBV5-5 with TRBJ1-4, with D possibly matching TRBD1 (5 bases). Looked up from germline, CDR1 is SGHKS and CDR2 is YYEKEE (reference sequence). The CDR3 is made up of 17 amino acids. With 0 bases removed from V and 0 bases from J, the gap between germline ends came to 12 bases.

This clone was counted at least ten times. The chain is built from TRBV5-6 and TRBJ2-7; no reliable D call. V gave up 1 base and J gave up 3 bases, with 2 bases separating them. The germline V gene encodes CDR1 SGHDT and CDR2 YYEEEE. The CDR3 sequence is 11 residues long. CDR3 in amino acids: CASSLNYEQYF. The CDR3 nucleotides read TGTGCCAGCAGCTTGAACTACGAGCAGTACTTC.

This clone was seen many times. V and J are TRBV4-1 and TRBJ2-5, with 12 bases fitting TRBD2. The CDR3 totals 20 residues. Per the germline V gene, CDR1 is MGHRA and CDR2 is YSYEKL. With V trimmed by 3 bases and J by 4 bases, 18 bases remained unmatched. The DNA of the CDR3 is TGCGCCAGCAGCCATTCCTCCGCACCCCTAGCGGGGGGGCCGGGAGAGACCCAGTACTTC. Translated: CASSHSSAPLAGGPGETQYF.

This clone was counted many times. The CDR3 reads CSAGDPNQPQHF. The DNA of the CDR3 is TGCAGTGCGGGGGACCCAAATCAGCCCCAGCATTTT. The V call is TRBV20-1, the J call TRBJ1-5; weak D call: TRBD1 (5 bases). The CDR3 extends over 12 amino acids. Germline V lookup: CDR1 DFQATT, CDR2 SNEGSKA (reference sequence). Trimming cost V 6 bases and J 4 bases, with 10 bases left between them.

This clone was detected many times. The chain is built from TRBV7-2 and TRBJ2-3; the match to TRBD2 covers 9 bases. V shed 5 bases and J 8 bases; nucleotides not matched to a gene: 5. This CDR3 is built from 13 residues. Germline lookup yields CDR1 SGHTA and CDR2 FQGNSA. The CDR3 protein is CASSPQLAGTQYF. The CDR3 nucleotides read TGTGCCAGCAGCCCCCAACTAGCGGGTACGCAGTATTTT.

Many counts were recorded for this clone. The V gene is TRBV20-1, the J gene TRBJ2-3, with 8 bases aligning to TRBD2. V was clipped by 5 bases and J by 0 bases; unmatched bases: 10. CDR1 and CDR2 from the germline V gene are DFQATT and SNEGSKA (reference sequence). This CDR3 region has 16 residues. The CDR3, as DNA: TGCAGTGCTCAACCTCTAGCGGGCGCTAGCACAGATACGCAGTATTTT. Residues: CSAQPLAGASTDTQYF.

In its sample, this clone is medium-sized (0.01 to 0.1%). CDR3 region: CASSEVWNTEAFF. DNA for the CDR3: TGTGCCAGCAGTGAAGTTTGGAACACTGAAGCTTTCTTT. The J gene is TRBJ1-1, the V gene TRBV6-1; the D is unclear. The CDR3 is 13 residues long. Between the trimmed V and J ends, which lost 1 base and 1 base, there was a span of 4 bases. Per germline, CDR1 MNHNS and CDR2 SASEGT.

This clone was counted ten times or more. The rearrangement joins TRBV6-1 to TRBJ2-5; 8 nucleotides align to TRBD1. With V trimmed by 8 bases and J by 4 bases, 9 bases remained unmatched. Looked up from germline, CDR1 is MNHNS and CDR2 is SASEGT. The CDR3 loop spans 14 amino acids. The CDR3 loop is CASAKTTGGETQYF. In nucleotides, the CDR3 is TGTGCCAGCGCAAAAACTACAGGGGGAGAGACCCAGTACTTC.

Here the CDR3 DNA reads TGTGCCACCAGTGATCCCAGTGACAGGGGGTGTGAGACCCAGTACTTC. This encodes CATSDPSDRGCETQYF. The chain carries TRBV24-1 and TRBJ2-5, with 9 bases fitting TRBD1. CDR1 is KGHDR and CDR2 is SFDVKD in the germline V gene. V was clipped by 3 bases and J by 5 bases; unmatched bases: 9. The CDR3 covers 16 residues.

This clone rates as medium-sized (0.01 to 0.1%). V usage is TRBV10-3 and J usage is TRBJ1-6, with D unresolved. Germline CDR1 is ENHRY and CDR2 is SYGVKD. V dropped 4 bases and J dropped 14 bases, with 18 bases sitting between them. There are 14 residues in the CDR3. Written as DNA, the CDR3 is TGTGCCATCAGTGTAGGAACAGCTCCTAGATCCCTCCACTTT. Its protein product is CAISVGTAPRSLHF.

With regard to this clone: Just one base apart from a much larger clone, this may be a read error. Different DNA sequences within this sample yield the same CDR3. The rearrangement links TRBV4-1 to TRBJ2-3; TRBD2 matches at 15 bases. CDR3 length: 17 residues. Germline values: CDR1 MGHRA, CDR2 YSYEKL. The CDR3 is CASSQAGTSGGKDTQYF. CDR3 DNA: TGCGCCAGCAGCCAAGCCGGGACTAGCGGGGGGAAAGATACTCAGTATTTT.

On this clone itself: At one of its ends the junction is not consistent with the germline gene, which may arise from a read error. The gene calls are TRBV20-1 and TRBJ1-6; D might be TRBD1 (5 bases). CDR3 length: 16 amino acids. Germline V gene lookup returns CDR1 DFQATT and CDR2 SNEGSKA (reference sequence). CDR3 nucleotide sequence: TGCAGTGCTATACGACAGCGGGAAACCTATAATTCACCCCCCCACTTT. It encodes CSAIRQRETYNSPPHF.

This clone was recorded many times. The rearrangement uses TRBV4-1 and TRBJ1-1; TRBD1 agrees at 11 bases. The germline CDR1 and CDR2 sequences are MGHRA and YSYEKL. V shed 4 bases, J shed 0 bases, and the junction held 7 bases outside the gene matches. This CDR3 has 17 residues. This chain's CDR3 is CASSPGGTGGLNTEAFF. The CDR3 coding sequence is TGCGCCAGCAGCCCCGGTGGGACAGGGGGACTGAACACTGAAGCTTTCTTT.